These 26 T cell receptor beta chains were all obtained from the same sample, sequenced in a study of cytotoxic CD8 clonotypes in ibrutinib-treated CLL. Some clones are missing from TCRdb's copy, which holds only in-frame ones; the method was immunoSEQ multiplex PCR. Of approximately 100,000 clones listed, 58% are singletons. The sample was PBMCs, taken after 24 months of ibrutinib treatment. Receptor source: a human donor with chronic lymphocytic leukemia.

The chain recombines TRBV27 with TRBJ2-7; no clear D gene. V dropped 5 bases and J dropped 5 bases, with 10 bases sitting between them. The CDR3 contains 12 residues. CDR1 is MNHEY, CDR2 SMNVEV, per germline (reference sequence). The CDR3 loop reads CASSPSRHEQYF. DNA for the CDR3: TGTGCCAGCAGTCCCTCGAGGCACGAGCAGTACTTC.

This clone was counted between two and nine times. The V and J genes are TRBV27 and TRBJ1-6, with 7 positions matching TRBD1. Per the germline V gene, CDR1 is MNHEY and CDR2 is SMNVEV (reference sequence). The CDR3 has 15 residues. Trimming took 4 bases from V and 7 from J; bases not matched to a gene: 7. The CDR3 nucleotides read TGTGCCAGCAGTTCTAGACAGGGACCGAATTCACCCCTCCACTTT. Translation: CASSSRQGPNSPLHF.

This clone was found a few times. The chain has TRBV4-2 and TRBJ2-5; D gene ambiguous. Germline CDR1 reads LGHNA; CDR2 reads YNFKEQ. This CDR3 is 16 amino acids long. The V end lost 1 base, the J end lost 2 bases, and 14 bases lay between the germline ends. CDR3 nucleotide sequence: TGTGCCAGCAGCCAAGGTAGGGCTGGCGCGCAAGAGACCCAGTACTTC. Protein sequence: CASSQGRAGAQETQYF.

This chain links TRBV7-9 with TRBJ1-5; 8 nucleotides agree with TRBD1. The CDR3 consists of 16 residues. After removal of 5 bases from V and 5 bases from J, the junction contained 11 bases not matched to a gene. Per germline, CDR1 SEHNR and CDR2 FQNEAQ (reference sequence). The CDR3 region has the DNA TGTGCCAGCAGCCCCTGGACAGGGCGGAGGGATCAGCCCCAGCATTTT. Translating gives CASSPWTGRRDQPQHF.

This clone was observed a single time. V is TRBV10-1 and J is TRBJ2-1; D call uncertain. The CDR3 is 11 amino acids. The germline V gene has CDR1 WNHNN and CDR2 SYGVQD (reference sequence). Trimming removed 6 bases from V and 5 bases from J, with 5 bases in between. The CDR3 loop is CASSFNNEQFF. CDR3 nucleotide sequence: TGCGCCAGCAGCTTCAACAATGAGCAGTTCTTC.

This clone is medium-sized in the sample. The chain carries TRBV5-3 and TRBJ1-6; no clear D. TRBV5-3 is an open reading frame whose function is uncertain. V lost 1 base and J 0 bases, leaving 20 bases between the germline ends. CDR3 size: 20 residues. The DNA of the CDR3 is TGTGCCAGAAGCTTGAAAATTGGCACCAACTTAAGCTCCTATAATTCACCCCTCCACTTT. It is translated as CARSLKIGTNLSSYNSPLHF.

The chain joins TRBV5-1 to TRBJ1-1; 7 bases agree with TRBD1. Germline values: CDR1 SGHRS, CDR2 YFSETQ. J lost 1 base, V lost 4 bases, and 4 bases had no gene match. CDR3 length: 14 residues. CDR3 loop: CASSPWTGNTEAFF. In DNA, the CDR3 is TGCGCCAGCAGCCCCTGGACAGGGAACACTGAAGCTTTCTTT.

This clone was seen a few times. The chain couples TRBV18 to TRBJ2-7, with TRBD1 matching 9 bases. The CDR3 runs to 14 residues. The germline V gene has CDR1 KGHSH and CDR2 LQKENI. J lost 5 bases, V lost 3 bases, and 5 bases had no gene match. The DNA for the CDR3 is TGTGCCAGCTCACCTCTTACAGGGGGCCACGAGCAGTACTTC. Its translation: CASSPLTGGHEQYF.

This clone was recorded a few times. The CDR3 spells CASRTAGTVNTEAFF. CDR3 DNA: TGTGCCAGCAGGACGGCGGGGACAGTGAACACTGAAGCTTTCTTT. The rearrangement joins TRBV7-9 to TRBJ1-1, with 7 bases lining up with TRBD1. Trimming cost V 6 bases and J 0 bases; bases outside gene matches: 7. CDR3 size: 15 residues. CDR1 and CDR2 from the germline V gene are SEHNR and FQNEAQ (reference sequence).

The chain joins TRBV29-1 to TRBJ1-3, with D maybe TRBD1 (5 bases). The V gene lost 2 bases and the J gene lost 10 bases, with 12 bases spanning the gap. In germline, CDR1 is SQVTM, CDR2 ANQGSEA. The length of the CDR3 is 12 residues. The CDR3 region has the DNA TGCAGCGTTGAACTCGGGGGGAGGACCATATATTTT. It is translated as CSVELGGRTIYF.

This clone appeared a few times. J is TRBJ1-4 and V is TRBV5-1, with a tentative D call TRBD1 (5 bases). Per germline, CDR1 SGHRS and CDR2 YFSETQ. V was clipped by 2 bases and J by 7 bases, with 24 bases between them. The CDR3 has 18 amino acids. The CDR3 nucleotides are TGCGCCAGCAGCTTCGCGTCGTCAAGCCAGGGCATTAGTGAAAAACTGTTTTTT. Amino acid sequence: CASSFASSSQGISEKLFF.

The V gene is TRBV2, the J gene TRBJ1-4, with a weak D call TRBD1 (5 bases). The CDR3 is 15 residues long. Trimming left V 3 bases short and J 3 bases short, with 11 bases between. CDR1 and CDR2 from the germline V gene are SNHLY and FYNNEI. The CDR3 reads CASSEGGTSNEKLFF. CDR3 DNA sequence: TGTGCCAGCAGTGAGGGGGGGACTTCTAATGAAAAACTGTTTTTT.

The rearrangement joins TRBV5-4 to TRBJ2-7; D might be TRBD1 (5 bases). CDR1 SGHNT and CDR2 YYREEE come from the germline V gene (reference sequence). The CDR3 loop spans 15 amino acids. The germline V and J ends were trimmed by 2 bases and 1 base, with 13 bases remaining between them. The CDR3 sequence is CASSLDSSPSYEQYF. Here the CDR3 DNA reads TGTGCCAGCAGCTTAGACAGTTCCCCGTCCTACGAGCAGTACTTC.

The rearrangement joins TRBV6-6 to TRBJ2-7; D gene unclear. CDR1 and CDR2 from the germline V gene are MNHNY and SVGAGI (reference sequence). The length of the CDR3 is 14 residues. V dropped 4 bases and J dropped 1 base, with 11 bases sitting between them. CDR3 region: CASSLPDGSYEQYF. As DNA, the CDR3 is TGTGCCAGCAGTTTGCCCGACGGTTCCTACGAGCAGTACTTC.

V and J are TRBV28 and TRBJ1-2; a possible D gene is TRBD1 (5 bases). The CDR3 covers 12 residues. Germline CDR1 and CDR2: MDHEN and SYDVKM. Trimming cost V 5 bases and J 8 bases, with 12 bases left between them. The CDR3 is CASSRGGRGYTF. CDR3 bases: TGTGCCAGCAGTCGTGGGGGTAGAGGCTACACCTTC.

The V and J genes are TRBV5-4 and TRBJ2-3, with 11 bases aligning to TRBD2. Germline assignment: CDR1 SGHNT and CDR2 YYREEE (reference sequence). Trimming removed 4 bases from V and 2 bases from J; junction bases left unmatched: 3. The CDR3 extends over 15 amino acids. CDR3 DNA sequence: TGTGCCAGCAGCCCGGGACTAGCGGACACAGATACGCAGTATTTT. Protein product: CASSPGLADTDTQYF.

The chain couples TRBV6-5 to TRBJ2-7; 7 nucleotides align to TRBD1. V lost 8 bases, J lost 0 bases, and 7 bases stayed unmatched. CDR3 length: 14 amino acids. Germline V gene sequence: CDR1 MNHEY, CDR2 SVGAGI. The CDR3 coding sequence is TGTGCCAGCCAAGGGACAGCCAGCTCCTACGAGCAGTACTTC. This translates into CASQGTASSYEQYF.

The chain employs TRBV6-5 and TRBJ2-7; 8 positions match TRBD1. Germline V gives CDR1 MNHEY, CDR2 SVGAGI. V was clipped by 6 bases and J by 2 bases; unmatched bases: 6. The CDR3 has 14 amino acids. The chain's CDR3 is CASSRQGKPYEQYF. The DNA of the CDR3 is TGTGCCAGCAGCCGACAGGGGAAACCCTACGAGCAGTACTTC.

The chain joins TRBV7-2 to TRBJ2-5; D gene unclear. Germline V lookup: CDR1 SGHTA, CDR2 FQGNSA. The length of the CDR3 is 17 residues. Deletions cut 2 bases from V and 3 bases from J, with 19 bases between. In nucleotides, the CDR3 is TGTGCCAGCAGCTTAATCCGGGCGGCACGCGGTGAAGAGACCCAGTACTTC. Its protein is CASSLIRAARGEETQYF.

The J gene is TRBJ2-3, the V gene TRBV6-4, with D unresolved. Per the germline V gene, CDR1 is MRHNA and CDR2 is SNTAGT. Trimming removed 2 bases from V and 4 bases from J, with 10 bases in between. This CDR3 has 14 residues. For the CDR3, the DNA is TGTGCCAGCAGTGACAGGGCCGTAGCAGATACGCAGTATTTT. It codes for CASSDRAVADTQYF.

The rearrangement links TRBV5-1 to TRBJ2-7; D is unclear. Germline V CDR1 and CDR2: SGHRS, YFSETQ. Between the trimmed V and J ends, which lost 3 bases and 9 bases, there was a span of 19 bases. The CDR3 runs 14 residues. CDR3 protein: CASSSSGGVYSQYF. In nucleotides, the CDR3 is TGCGCCAGCAGCTCTTCTGGCGGTGTCTACTCGCAGTACTTC.

This chain links TRBV18 with TRBJ2-3; 11 positions match TRBD2. The CDR3 has 20 amino acids. Trimming cost V 2 bases and J 5 bases; bases outside gene matches: 18. Germline V CDR1 and CDR2: KGHSH, LQKENI. In DNA, the CDR3 is TGTGCCAGCTCACCAATAATGATCGGACTAGCGGGTCAAGGGGGAGATACGCAGTATTTT. Protein product: CASSPIMIGLAGQGGDTQYF.

The V gene is TRBV5-4, the J gene TRBJ1-4; D perhaps matches TRBD1 (6 bases). Between the trimmed V and J ends, which lost 0 bases and 3 bases, there was a span of 6 bases. The CDR3 contains 14 residues. Germline V gene lookup returns CDR1 SGHNT and CDR2 YYREEE (reference sequence). The CDR3 loop reads CASSLDRANEKLFF. The CDR3 nucleotides are TGTGCCAGCAGCTTGGACAGGGCTAATGAAAAACTGTTTTTT.

This clone was seen a handful of times. The chain links TRBV5-1 to TRBJ1-1, with D hard to call. CDR1 is SGHRS, CDR2 YFSETQ, per germline. The CDR3 loop spans 14 amino acids. V was shortened by 1 base and J by 2 bases, with 9 bases between the two germline ends. DNA for the CDR3: TGCGCCAGCAGCTTGTACACGGAAAACACTGAAGCTTTCTTT. Protein product: CASSLYTENTEAFF.

The V call is TRBV25-1, the J call TRBJ2-3; D not certain. The CDR3 loop spans 15 amino acids. Germline V lookup: CDR1 MGHDK, CDR2 SYGVNS. V was clipped by 2 bases and J by 2 bases, with 11 bases between them. CDR3 sequence (DNA): TGTGCCAGCAGTGAAAGGGTCATAACCACAGATACGCAGTATTTT. It is translated as CASSERVITTDTQYF.

The chain links TRBV2 to TRBJ1-3; TRBD1 is a possible D gene (5 bases). CDR1 is SNHLY, CDR2 FYNNEI, per germline. CDR3 length: 14 amino acids. V dropped 4 bases and J dropped 2 bases, with 9 bases sitting between them. CDR3 loop: CASSGTQAGNTIYF. The CDR3 nucleotides are TGTGCCAGCAGTGGGACACAAGCTGGAAACACCATATATTTT.